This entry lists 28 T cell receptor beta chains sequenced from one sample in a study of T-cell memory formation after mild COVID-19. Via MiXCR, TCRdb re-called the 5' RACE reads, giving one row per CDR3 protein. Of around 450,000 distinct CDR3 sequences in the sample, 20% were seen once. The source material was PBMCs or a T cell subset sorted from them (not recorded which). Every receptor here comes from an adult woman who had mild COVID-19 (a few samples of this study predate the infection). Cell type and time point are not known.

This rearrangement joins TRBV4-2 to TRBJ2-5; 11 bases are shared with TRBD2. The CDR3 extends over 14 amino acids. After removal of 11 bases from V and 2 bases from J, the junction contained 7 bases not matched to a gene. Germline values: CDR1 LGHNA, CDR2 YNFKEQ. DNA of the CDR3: TGTGCCTCAACTAGCGGGAGTCCGCAAGAGACCCAGTACTTC. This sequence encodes CASTSGSPQETQYF.

The CDR3 coding sequence is TGTGCCAGTAGTATGGTCTTCATCGGGGGTGGGAACACTGAAGCTTTCTTT. This encodes CASSMVFIGGGNTEAFF. The rearrangement links TRBV19 to TRBJ1-1, with D maybe TRBD1 (5 bases). Germline CDR1 and CDR2: LNHDA and SQIVND (reference sequence). The CDR3 loop spans 17 amino acids. The V and J ends lost 3 bases and 1 base respectively, with 18 bases between them. The full variable domain, its missing parts supplied by reference TRBV19 and TRBJ1-1, is DGGITQSPKYLFRKEGQNVTLSCEQNLNHDAMYWYRQDPGQGLRLIYYSQIVNDFQKGDIAEGYSVSREKKESFPLTVTSAQKNPTAFYLCASSMVFIGGGNTEAFFGQGTRLTVV.

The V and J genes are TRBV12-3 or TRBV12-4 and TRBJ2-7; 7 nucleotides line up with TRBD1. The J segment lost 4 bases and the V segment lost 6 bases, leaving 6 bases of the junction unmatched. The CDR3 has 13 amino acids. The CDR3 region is CASSTGQPYEQYF. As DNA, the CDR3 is TGTGCCAGCAGCACGGGACAGCCGTACGAGCAGTACTTC.

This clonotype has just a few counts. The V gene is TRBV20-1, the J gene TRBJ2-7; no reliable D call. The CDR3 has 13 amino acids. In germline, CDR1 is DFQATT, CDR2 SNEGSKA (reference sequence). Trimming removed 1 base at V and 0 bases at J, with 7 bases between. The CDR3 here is CSARGRSSYEQYF. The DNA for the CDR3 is TGCAGTGCTAGAGGCAGAAGCTCCTACGAGCAGTACTTC.

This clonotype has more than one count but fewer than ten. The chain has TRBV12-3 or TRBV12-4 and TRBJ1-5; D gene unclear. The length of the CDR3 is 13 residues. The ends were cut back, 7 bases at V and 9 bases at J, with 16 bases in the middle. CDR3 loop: CASTPGKKGPQHF. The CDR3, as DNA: TGTGCCAGCACCCCGGGGAAAAAGGGGCCCCAGCATTTT.

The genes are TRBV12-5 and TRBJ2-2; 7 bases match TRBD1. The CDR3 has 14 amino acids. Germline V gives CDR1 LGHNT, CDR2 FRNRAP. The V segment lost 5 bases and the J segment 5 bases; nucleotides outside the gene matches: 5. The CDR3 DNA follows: TGTGCTAGTGGTCCGACAGGGACGACCGGGGAGCTGTTTTTT. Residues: CASGPTGTTGELFF.

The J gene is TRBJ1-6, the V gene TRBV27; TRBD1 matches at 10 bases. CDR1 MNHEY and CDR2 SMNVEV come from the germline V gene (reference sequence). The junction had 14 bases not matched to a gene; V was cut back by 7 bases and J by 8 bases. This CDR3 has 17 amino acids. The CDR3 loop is CASTKTGGGGMYSPLHF. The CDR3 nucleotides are TGTGCCAGCACCAAGACAGGGGGCGGTGGTATGTATTCACCCCTCCACTTT.

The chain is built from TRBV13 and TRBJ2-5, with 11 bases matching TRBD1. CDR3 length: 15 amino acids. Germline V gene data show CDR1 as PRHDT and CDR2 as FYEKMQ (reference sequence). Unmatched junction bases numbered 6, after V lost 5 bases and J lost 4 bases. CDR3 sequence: CASSRGTGGVETQYF. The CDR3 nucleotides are TGTGCCAGCAGCCGAGGGACAGGGGGTGTAGAGACCCAGTACTTC.

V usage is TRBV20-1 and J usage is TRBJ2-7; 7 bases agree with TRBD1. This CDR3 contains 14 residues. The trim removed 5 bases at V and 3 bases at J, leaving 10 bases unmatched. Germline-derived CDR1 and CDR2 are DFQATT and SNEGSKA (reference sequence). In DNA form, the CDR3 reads TGCAGTGCTCTACAGGGGACGTATATCTACGAGCAGTACTTC. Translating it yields CSALQGTYIYEQYF.

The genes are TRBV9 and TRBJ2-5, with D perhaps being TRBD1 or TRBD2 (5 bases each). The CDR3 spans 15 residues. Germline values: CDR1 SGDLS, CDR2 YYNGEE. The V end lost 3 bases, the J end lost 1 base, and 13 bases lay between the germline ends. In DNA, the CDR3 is TGTGCCAGCAGCGCCGAGGGGAATCGCCAAGAGACCCAGTACTTC. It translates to CASSAEGNRQETQYF.

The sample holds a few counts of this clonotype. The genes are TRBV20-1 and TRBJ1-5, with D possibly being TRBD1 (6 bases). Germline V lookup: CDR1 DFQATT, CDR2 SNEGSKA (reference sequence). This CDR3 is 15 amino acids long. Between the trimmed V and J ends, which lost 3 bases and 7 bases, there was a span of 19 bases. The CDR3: CSASGGHWWEQPQHF. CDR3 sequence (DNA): TGCAGTGCTAGTGGGGGCCACTGGTGGGAACAGCCCCAGCATTTT.

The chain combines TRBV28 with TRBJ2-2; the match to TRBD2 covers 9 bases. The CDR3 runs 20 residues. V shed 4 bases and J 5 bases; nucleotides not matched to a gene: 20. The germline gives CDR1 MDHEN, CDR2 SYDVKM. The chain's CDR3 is CASSYGAWRGRARRTGELFF. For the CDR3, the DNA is TGTGCCAGCAGTTACGGGGCCTGGCGCGGGAGGGCCCGAAGAACCGGGGAGCTGTTTTTT.

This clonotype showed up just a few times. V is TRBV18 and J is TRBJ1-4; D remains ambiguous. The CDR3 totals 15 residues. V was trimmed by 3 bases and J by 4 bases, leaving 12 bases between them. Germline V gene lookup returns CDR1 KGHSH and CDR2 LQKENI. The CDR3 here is CASSPADGLNEKLFF. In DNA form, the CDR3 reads TGTGCCAGCTCACCTGCGGACGGCCTTAATGAAAAACTGTTTTTT.

The CDR3 protein is CASSQGPPWGNTEAFF. CDR3 nucleotides: TGTGCCAGCAGCCAAGGTCCCCCTTGGGGGAACACTGAAGCTTTCTTT. The J gene is TRBJ1-1, the V gene TRBV4-2; D gene uncertain. V was trimmed by 1 base and J by 1 base, leaving 13 bases between them. This CDR3 region has 16 residues. Germline V lookup: CDR1 LGHNA, CDR2 YNFKEQ.

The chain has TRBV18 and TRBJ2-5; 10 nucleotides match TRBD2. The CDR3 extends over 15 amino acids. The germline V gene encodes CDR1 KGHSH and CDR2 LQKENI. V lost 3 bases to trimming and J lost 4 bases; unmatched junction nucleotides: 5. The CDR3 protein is CASSPPLAGVETQYF. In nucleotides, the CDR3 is TGTGCCAGCTCACCCCCCCTAGCGGGAGTAGAGACCCAGTACTTC. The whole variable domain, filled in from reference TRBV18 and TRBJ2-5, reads NAGVMQNPRHLVRRRGQEARLRCSPMKGHSHVYWYRQLPEEGLKFMVYLQKENIIDESGMPKERFSAEFPKEGPSILRIQQVVRGDSAAYFCASSPPLAGVETQYFGPGTRLLVL.

The CDR3 sequence is CASSDTSGRLETQYF. CDR3 nucleotides: TGTGCCAGCAGTGACACTAGCGGGAGGTTAGAGACCCAGTACTTC. The gene calls are TRBV25-1 and TRBJ2-5, with 12 positions matching TRBD2. The CDR3 is made up of 15 amino acids. Trimming took 3 bases from V and 4 from J; bases not matched to a gene: 3. Germline CDR1 MGHDK, CDR2 SYGVNS.

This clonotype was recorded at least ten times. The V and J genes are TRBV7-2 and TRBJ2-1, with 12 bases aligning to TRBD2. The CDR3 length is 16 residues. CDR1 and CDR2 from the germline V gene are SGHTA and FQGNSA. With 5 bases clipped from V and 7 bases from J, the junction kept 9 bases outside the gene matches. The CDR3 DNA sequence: TGTGCCAGCAGCGAGGTAGGACTAGCGGGATCAAATGAGCAGTTCTTC. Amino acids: CASSEVGLAGSNEQFF.

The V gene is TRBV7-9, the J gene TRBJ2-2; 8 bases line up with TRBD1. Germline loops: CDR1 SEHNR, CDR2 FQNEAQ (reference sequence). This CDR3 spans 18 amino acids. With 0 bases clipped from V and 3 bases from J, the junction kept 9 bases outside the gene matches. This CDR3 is CASSLARLQGEDTGELFF. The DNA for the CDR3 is TGTGCCAGCAGCTTAGCTCGGCTACAGGGGGAGGACACCGGGGAGCTGTTTTTT.

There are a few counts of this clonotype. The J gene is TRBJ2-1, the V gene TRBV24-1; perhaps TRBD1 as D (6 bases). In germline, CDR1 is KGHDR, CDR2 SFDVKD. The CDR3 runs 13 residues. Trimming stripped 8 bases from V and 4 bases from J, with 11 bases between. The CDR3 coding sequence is TGTGCCACCATGGACAGCACATACAATGAGCAGTTCTTC. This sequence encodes CATMDSTYNEQFF.

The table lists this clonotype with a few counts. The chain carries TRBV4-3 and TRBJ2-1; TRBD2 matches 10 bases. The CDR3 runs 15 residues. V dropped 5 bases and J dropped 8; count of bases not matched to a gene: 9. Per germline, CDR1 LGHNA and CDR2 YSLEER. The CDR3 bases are TGCGCCAGCAGCAGCGCTAGCGGGAGTATGGATGAGCAGTTCTTC. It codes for CASSSASGSMDEQFF.

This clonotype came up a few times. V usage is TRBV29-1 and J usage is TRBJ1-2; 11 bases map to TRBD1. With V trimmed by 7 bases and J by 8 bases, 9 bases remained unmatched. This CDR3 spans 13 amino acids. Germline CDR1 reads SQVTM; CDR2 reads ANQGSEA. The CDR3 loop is CSGSGQGVEGYTF. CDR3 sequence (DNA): TGCAGCGGGTCGGGACAGGGGGTGGAAGGCTACACCTTC. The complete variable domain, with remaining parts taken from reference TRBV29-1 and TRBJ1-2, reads SAVISQKPSRDICQRGTSLTIQCQVDSQVTMMFWYRQQPGQSLTLIATANQGSEATYESGFVIDKFPISRPNLTFSTLTVSNMSPEDSSIYLCSGSGQGVEGYTFGSGTRLTVV.

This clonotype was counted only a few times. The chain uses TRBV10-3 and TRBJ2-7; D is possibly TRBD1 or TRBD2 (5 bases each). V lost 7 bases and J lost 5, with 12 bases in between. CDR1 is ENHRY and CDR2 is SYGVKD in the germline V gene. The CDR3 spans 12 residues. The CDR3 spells CAIMGTSNEQYF. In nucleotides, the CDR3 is TGTGCCATCATGGGGACCTCGAACGAGCAGTACTTC.

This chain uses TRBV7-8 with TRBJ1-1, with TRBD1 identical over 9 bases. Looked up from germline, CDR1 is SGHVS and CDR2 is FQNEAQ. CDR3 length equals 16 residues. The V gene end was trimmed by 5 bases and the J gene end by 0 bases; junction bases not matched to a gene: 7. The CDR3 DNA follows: TGTGCCAGCAGCCAGGGACAGGGACCCTTGAACACTGAAGCTTTCTTT. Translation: CASSQGQGPLNTEAFF.

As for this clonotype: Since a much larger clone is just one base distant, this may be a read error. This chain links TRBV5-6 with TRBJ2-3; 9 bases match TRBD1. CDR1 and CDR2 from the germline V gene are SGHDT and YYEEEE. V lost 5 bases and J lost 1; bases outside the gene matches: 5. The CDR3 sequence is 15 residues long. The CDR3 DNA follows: TGTGCCAGCAGATTCCGGACAGGGGGCACAGATACGCAGTATTTT. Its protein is CASRFRTGGTDTQYF.

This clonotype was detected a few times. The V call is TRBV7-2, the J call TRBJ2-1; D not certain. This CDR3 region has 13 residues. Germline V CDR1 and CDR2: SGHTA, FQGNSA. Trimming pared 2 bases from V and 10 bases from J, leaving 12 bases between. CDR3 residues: CASSLHQAGEQFF. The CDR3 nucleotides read TGTGCCAGCAGCTTACATCAAGCTGGGGAGCAGTTCTTC.

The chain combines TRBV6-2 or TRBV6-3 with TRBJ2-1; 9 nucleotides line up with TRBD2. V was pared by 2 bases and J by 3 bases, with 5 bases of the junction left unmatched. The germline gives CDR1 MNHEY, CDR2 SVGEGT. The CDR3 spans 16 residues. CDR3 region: CASSYRLAAFYNEQFF. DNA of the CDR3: TGTGCCAGCAGTTACCGACTAGCGGCCTTCTACAATGAGCAGTTCTTC.

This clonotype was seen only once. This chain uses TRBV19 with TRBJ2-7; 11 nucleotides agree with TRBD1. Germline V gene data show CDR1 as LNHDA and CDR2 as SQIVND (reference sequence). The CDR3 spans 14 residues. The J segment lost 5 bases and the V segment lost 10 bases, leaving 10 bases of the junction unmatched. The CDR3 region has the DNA TGTGCCACCGCCCGGGACAGGGGGTCGAACGAGCAGTACTTC. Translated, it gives CATARDRGSNEQYF.

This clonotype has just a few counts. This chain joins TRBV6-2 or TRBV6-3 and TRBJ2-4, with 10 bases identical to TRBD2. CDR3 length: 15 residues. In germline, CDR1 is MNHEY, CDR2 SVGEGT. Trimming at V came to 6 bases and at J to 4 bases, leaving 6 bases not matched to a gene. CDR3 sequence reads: CASSPRTSGKNIQYF. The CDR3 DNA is TGTGCCAGCAGCCCAAGGACTAGCGGTAAAAACATTCAGTACTTC.